This T cell receptor beta chain was identified in a study of cytomegalovirus exposure and HLA in healthy donors. The V gene's germline CDR1 is SEHNR and CDR2 FQNEAQ (reference sequence). V lost 5 bases to trimming and J lost 0 bases; unmatched junction nucleotides: 5. This CDR3 region has 15 residues. As regards this clone: Its matching antigen is unknown.

General study findings and limits: Beyond CMV serostatus, there was no information to go on about immune exposure.

The PCR ran on 60 Vbeta and 13 Jbeta primers. Only in-frame clones appear in the TCRdb table, and some are missing; sequencing was by immunoSEQ multiplex PCR. Counted here are nearly 200,000 clones, roughly 80% occurring once; the ten biggest clones make up roughly 2%. This TCR derives from a woman aged 25 to 39 in good health and CMV-seropositive. The genes are TRBV7-9 and TRBJ1-1; 8 positions match TRBD1. The sequenced material came from PBMCs. In DNA, the CDR3 is TGTGCCAGCAGCGCCCGACAGGGGATGAACACTGAAGCTTTCTTT. Protein product: CASSARQGMNTEAFF.